The 9 T cell receptor beta chains reported below all come from one sample, sequenced in a study of shared clonotypes between healthy human individuals. CD8 cells classed as naive were CD45RO-negative and positively selected for CCR7, excluding terminally differentiated effector memory CD45RA+ cells. TCRdb keeps only in-frame clones here, not all; method: immunoSEQ multiplex PCR. The sample has about 2.1 million clones, roughly 91% seen once. The specimen sequenced was naive CD8+ T cells from PBMCs. The receptor source for this set is a man aged 18 to 29 in good health. Some clones in this sample may be carry-over from other donors' samples.

The rearrangement links TRBV6-5 to TRBJ1-2, with TRBD1 identical over 7 bases. Unmatched junction bases numbered 7, after V lost 0 bases and J lost 6 bases. CDR1 is MNHEY and CDR2 is SVGAGI in the germline V gene. This CDR3 region has 15 residues. The CDR3 sequence is CASSYSRGGADGYTF. CDR3 sequence (DNA): TGTGCCAGCAGTTACTCGAGAGGGGGCGCCGATGGCTACACCTTC.

The chain links TRBV5-6 to TRBJ2-7; D ambiguous. V dropped 0 bases and J dropped 4 bases, with 11 bases sitting between them. The CDR3 sequence is 14 residues long. The V gene's germline CDR1 is SGHDT and CDR2 YYEEEE. CDR3 sequence (DNA): TGTGCCAGCAGCTTGGTGGGCAGTGTATACGAGCAGTACTTC. Residues: CASSLVGSVYEQYF.

V is TRBV7-3 and J is TRBJ2-7; possibly TRBD1 for D (7 bases). Trimming shortened V by 2 bases and J by 0 bases, and 11 bases separated the two germline ends. This CDR3 region has 15 residues. Germline V gene sequence: CDR1 SGHTA, CDR2 FQGTGA. CDR3 bases: TGTGCCAGCAGCTTACATCAGGGGGGCTCCTACGAGCAGTACTTC. Its translation: CASSLHQGGSYEQYF.

This chain joins TRBV5-5 and TRBJ2-7; D is undetermined. CDR1 is SGHKS, CDR2 YYEKEE, per germline (reference sequence). V dropped 4 bases and J dropped 2 bases, with 16 bases sitting between them. The CDR3 is 15 amino acids. The CDR3 loop is CASSVRYNPTYEQYF. DNA for the CDR3: TGTGCCAGCAGCGTTCGATACAATCCTACCTACGAGCAGTACTTC.

V gene TRBV9 combines with J gene TRBJ1-1; D gene ambiguous. The germline CDR1 and CDR2 sequences are SGDLS and YYNGEE. V was clipped by 4 bases and J by 8 bases, with 12 bases between them. The CDR3 extends over 12 amino acids. In DNA form, the CDR3 reads TGTGCCAGCAGCTTTAATGGGGTAGAAGCTTTCTTT. Encoded protein: CASSFNGVEAFF.

V and J are TRBV7-3 and TRBJ1-1; D is perhaps TRBD1 (6 bases). Germline CDR1 SGHTA, CDR2 FQGTGA. The CDR3 has 14 amino acids. V was cut by 5 bases and J by 6 bases, with 16 bases left in between. The CDR3 reads CASSLTHRAAEAFF. The CDR3 region has the DNA TGTGCCAGCAGCCTGACCCACAGGGCCGCTGAAGCTTTCTTT.

This chain links TRBV28 with TRBJ1-3; the D gene is possibly TRBD1 (6 bases). CDR1 and CDR2 (germline): MDHEN, SYDVKM. Trimming took off 5 bases at V and 0 bases at J, with 11 bases between the two ends. The CDR3 has 15 residues. In nucleotides, the CDR3 is TGTGCCAGCAGTATAGAACAGGGCTCTGGAAACACCATATATTTT. Protein: CASSIEQGSGNTIYF.

CDR3 protein: CASSHMGARSYEQYF. Written as DNA, the CDR3 is TGTGCCAGCAGCCATATGGGGGCGCGAAGTTACGAGCAGTACTTC. This chain connects TRBV28 to TRBJ2-7, with a weak D call TRBD1 (6 bases). V lost 6 bases, J lost 4 bases, and 19 bases lay in between. The germline gives CDR1 MDHEN, CDR2 SYDVKM. The CDR3 contains 15 residues.

CDR3 nucleotide sequence: TGTGCCAGCAGCCCAGATAGAGGACAGGCAATCACCGGGGAGCTGTTTTTT. Its protein product is CASSPDRGQAITGELFF. The rearrangement links TRBV7-6 to TRBJ2-2; TRBD1 aligns across 7 bases. CDR1 SGHVS and CDR2 FNYEAQ come from the germline V gene. The CDR3 contains 17 residues. J lost 4 bases, V lost 5 bases, and 13 bases had no gene match. The full variable domain, completed using reference TRBV7-6 and TRBJ2-2, is GAGVSQSPRYKVTKRGQDVALRCDPISGHVSLYWYRQALGQGPEFLTYFNYEAQQDKSGLPNDRFSAERPEGSISTLTIQRTEQRDSAMYRCASSPDRGQAITGELFFGEGSRLTVL.